These T cell receptor beta chains were read from a single sample in a study of blood T cells in healthy people across ages. TCRdb ran MiXCR on the 5' RACE reads and lists one entry per CDR3 protein. The repertoire holds about 840,000 distinct CDR3 sequences, with 25% to 35% as singletons. The sample also formed part of further work on T cells of mothers and their children.

The sample taken for sequencing was blood. These receptors all come from a woman aged 40 to 50 in good health. CDR3s include the opening cysteine and the closing phenylalanine or tryptophan. The order of the fields is CDR3 protein, CDR3 DNA, clone size, V gene, D gene, J gene, CDR3 length. D genes are given only for firm matches. Not all rows give a size; the values are once, few, many and, for expanded clones, a class.

CASSLERTAYNSPLHF TGCGCCAGCAGCTTGGAGAGAACAGCCTATAATTCACCCCTCCACTTT - TRBV5-1 - TRBJ1-6 16
CSVEKGGHTEAFF TGCAGCGTTGAAAAGGGGGGACACACTGAAGCTTTCTTT many TRBV29-1 - TRBJ1-1 13
CSARDPASGSSYNEQFF TGCAGTGCTAGAGATCCGGCTAGCGGAAGCTCCTACAATGAGCAGTTCTTC - TRBV20-1 TRBD2 TRBJ2-1 17
CASRGTSGGADTQYF TGTGCCAGCAGGGGGACTAGCGGGGGAGCGGATACGCAGTATTTT - TRBV12-3/TRBV12-4 TRBD2 TRBJ2-3 15
CASNYGDSYEQYF TGTGCCAGCAATTACGGAGACTCCTACGAGCAGTACTTC - TRBV6-1 - TRBJ2-7 13
CASGPGGDNYGYTF TGTGCCAGCGGCCCTGGGGGAGACAACTATGGCTACACCTTC - TRBV7-6 - TRBJ1-2 14
CSARDPRVHTEAFF TGCAGTGCTAGAGACCCTCGGGTCCACACTGAAGCTTTCTTT - TRBV20-1 - TRBJ1-1 14
CASSLGGGAGGTDTQYF TGTGCCAGCAGCTTGGGGGGCGGGGCCGGGGGCACAGATACGCAGTATTTT once TRBV7-8 - TRBJ2-3 17
CSVEGDGACEQYF TGCAGCGTTGAGGGGGACGGGGCCTGCGAGCAGTACTTC - TRBV29-1 - TRBJ2-7 13
CASSMVGQGKRETQYF TGTGCCAGCAGCATGGTTGGACAGGGAAAGCGGGAGACCCAGTACTTC - TRBV7-9 TRBD1 TRBJ2-5 16
CASSAPPINTGELFF TGTGCCAGCAGCGCACCACCAATAAACACCGGGGAGCTGTTTTTT few TRBV5-5 - TRBJ2-2 15
CSAPRHTETFF TGCAGTGCTCCCAGACACACTGAAACTTTCTTT - TRBV20-1 - TRBJ1-1 11
CASIPGPGGIEQYF TGTGCCAGCATACCGGGCCCAGGGGGTATTGAGCAGTACTTC few TRBV7-2 TRBD1 TRBJ2-7 14
CASSFGTSYYNSPLHF TGTGCCAGCAGCTTTGGGACAAGCTACTATAATTCACCCCTCCACTTT - TRBV7-8 - TRBJ1-6 16
CASSPPKNTGELFF TGTGCCAGCAGCCCCCCCAAGAACACCGGGGAGCTGTTTTTT - TRBV7-2 - TRBJ2-2 14
CASTDSLNEQFF TGTGCCAGCACCGACAGTCTTAATGAGCAGTTCTTC few TRBV6-2/TRBV6-3 - TRBJ2-1 12
CSASSGLEYGYTF TGCAGTGCTAGCTCAGGGTTGGAGTATGGCTACACCTTC many TRBV20-1 - TRBJ1-2 13
CASSSGLQSSGNTIYF TGCGCCAGCAGCTCGGGACTCCAAAGCTCTGGAAACACCATATATTTT - TRBV5-1 - TRBJ1-3 16
CSAGKEYEQYF TGCAGTGCCGGAAAGGAATACGAGCAGTACTTC many TRBV20-1 - TRBJ2-7 11
CASSQDSLGEGTEAFF TGTGCCAGCAGCCAAGATAGTTTAGGGGAAGGCACTGAAGCTTTCTTT few TRBV4-2 - TRBJ1-1 16
CASSLGSLAGGPEQFF TGTGCCAGCAGCTTAGGGAGCCTAGCGGGGGGGCCTGAGCAGTTCTTC few TRBV7-2 TRBD2 TRBJ2-1 16
CASSSPAGTGPGDEQFF TGTGCCAGCAGTTCCCCTGCCGGGACCGGGCCGGGTGATGAGCAGTTCTTC - TRBV28 - TRBJ2-1 17
CASRNGAVKAYEQYF TGTGCCAGCAGAAATGGGGCAGTGAAAGCCTACGAGCAGTACTTC few TRBV6-6 - TRBJ2-7 15
CASSRSQEDQETQYF TGTGCCAGCTCACGTTCACAGGAGGACCAAGAGACCCAGTACTTC once TRBV18 - TRBJ2-5 15
CCARYDRGIDYTF TGCTGTGCTAGGTACGACAGGGGGATCGACTACACCTTC - TRBV20-1 TRBD1 TRBJ1-2 13
CAISESEADTQYF TGTGCCATCAGTGAGTCAGAGGCAGATACGCAGTATTTT few TRBV10-3 - TRBJ2-3 13
CASSVNRGLEQYF TGTGCCAGCAGTGTAAACAGGGGGCTCGAGCAGTACTTC many TRBV12-3/TRBV12-4 TRBD1 TRBJ2-7 13
CSAPSAGVLETQYF TGCAGTGCGCCCTCAGCGGGGGTCTTGGAGACCCAGTACTTC - TRBV20-1 TRBD2 TRBJ2-5 14